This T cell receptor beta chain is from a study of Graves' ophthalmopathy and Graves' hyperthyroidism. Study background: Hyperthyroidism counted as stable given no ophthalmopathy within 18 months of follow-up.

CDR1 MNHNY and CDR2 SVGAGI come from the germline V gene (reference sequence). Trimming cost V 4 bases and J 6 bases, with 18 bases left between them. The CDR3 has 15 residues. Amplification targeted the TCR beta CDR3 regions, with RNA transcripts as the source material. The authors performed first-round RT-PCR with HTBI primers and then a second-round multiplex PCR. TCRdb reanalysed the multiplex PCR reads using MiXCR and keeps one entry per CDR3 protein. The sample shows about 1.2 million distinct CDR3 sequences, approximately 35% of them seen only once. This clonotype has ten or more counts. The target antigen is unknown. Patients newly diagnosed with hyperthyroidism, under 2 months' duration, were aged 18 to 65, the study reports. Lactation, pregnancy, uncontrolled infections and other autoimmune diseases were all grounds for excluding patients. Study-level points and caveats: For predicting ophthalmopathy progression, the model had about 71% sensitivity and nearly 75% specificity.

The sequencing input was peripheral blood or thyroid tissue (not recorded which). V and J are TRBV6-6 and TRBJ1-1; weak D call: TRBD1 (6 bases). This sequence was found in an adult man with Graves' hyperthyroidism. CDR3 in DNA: TGTGCCAGCAGTTCCCCCAATACAGGGCTTCCTGAAGCTTTCTTT. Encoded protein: CASSSPNTGLPEAFF.